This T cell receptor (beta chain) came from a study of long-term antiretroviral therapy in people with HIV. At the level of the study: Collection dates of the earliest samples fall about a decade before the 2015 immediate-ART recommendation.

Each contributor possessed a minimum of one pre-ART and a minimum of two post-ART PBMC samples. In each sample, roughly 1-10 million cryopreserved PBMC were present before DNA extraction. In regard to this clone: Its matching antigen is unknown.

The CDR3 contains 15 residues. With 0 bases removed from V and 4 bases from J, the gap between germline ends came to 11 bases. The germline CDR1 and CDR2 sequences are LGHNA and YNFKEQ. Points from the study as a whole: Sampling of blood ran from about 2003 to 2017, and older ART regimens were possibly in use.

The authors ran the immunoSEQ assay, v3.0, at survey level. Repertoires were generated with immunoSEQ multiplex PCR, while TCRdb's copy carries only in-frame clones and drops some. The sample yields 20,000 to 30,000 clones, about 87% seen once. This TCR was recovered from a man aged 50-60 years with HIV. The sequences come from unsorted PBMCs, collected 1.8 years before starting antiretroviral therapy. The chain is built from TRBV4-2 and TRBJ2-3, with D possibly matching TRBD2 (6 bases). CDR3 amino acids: CASSQEGGGADTQYF. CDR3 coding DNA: TGTGCCAGCAGCCAAGAGGGAGGAGGGGCAGATACGCAGTATTTT.